This T cell receptor beta chain was recovered during a study of T cell responses to AZD1222 COVID-19 vaccine. Overall study findings and caveats: Only a handful of AZD1222 recipients tested seropositive at baseline. The study found vaccine-associated CD4 TCRs spanning spike, dominant at 160-218 and 743-854. Clonal diversity may have been underestimated in mostly white British donors. Variant regions that are unmutated are reportedly the target of nearly half of spike-specific TCRs.

Turning to this clone: Its specificity is unknown.

The CDR3 has 18 residues. Germline V lookup: CDR1 SEHNR, CDR2 FQNEAQ (reference sequence). J lost 6 bases, V lost 5 bases, and 16 bases had no gene match. The method was immunoSEQ multiplex PCR; TCRdb's version includes in-frame clones alone and lacks a portion of them. The table records about 140,000 clones, 80% to 95% of them present only once. The input for sequencing was peripheral blood, taken on day 0 of AZD1222 vaccination. The source of this sequence is an adult in good health. This chain joins TRBV7-9 and TRBJ2-2; 9 bases line up with TRBD1. The CDR3 DNA sequence: TGTGCCAGCAGCCCTCAACCGGGACAGGGATCTAATTCCGGGGAGCTGTTTTTT. This sequence encodes CASSPQPGQGSNSGELFF.